This TCR beta chain was sequenced in a study of blood T cell repertoires in COVID-19 (dated by TCRdb to about 2020). Regarding the complete study: Samples from collaborators originated in the United States, Italy and Spain and spanned both the acute and convalescent phases of COVID-19. The prospective study material was composed of cDNA or gDNA derived from T cells, B-cell-depleted T cells, or PBMCs. Where HLA class I and class II types were available, the types were taken from metadata supplied by the sample provider, not from assay-based typing. The repertoires were released in a freely available public database meant as a resource for research on the immune response to SARS-CoV-2. Sample metadata almost always included a de-identified subject ID, COVID-19 status, age in years and sex. Samples came from the ongoing ImmuneRACE study (first 160 participants) plus 1,254 subjects from 6 global collaborators. Subjects who had been exposed to COVID-19, were actively infected with it, or had recovered from it provided the deeply sampled blood TCRbeta repertoires that made up the dataset. The full study reports these points: How much clinical and demographic metadata was included differed by source and by participant, and the metadata was provided uncurated.

Trimming takes 7 bases off V and 4 bases off J; junction bases not matched to a gene: 6. CDR1 LGHNT and CDR2 FRNRAP were looked up in the germline V gene. Including the terminal cysteine and phenylalanine, the CDR3 comprises 13 residues. The only DNA kept is the CDR3, 39 bases in frame from the first base. Whole blood was collected in K2EDTA tubes by collaborating institutions according to the institutions' own protocols. Collaborator samples were shipped for TCRbeta analysis as frozen whole blood, isolated PBMCs, or DNA extracted from either sample type. This clone was counted a few times. Its binding antigen is unknown. Per-base quality was not reported, and no clone a single base away is much larger than it. The immunoSEQ Assay, a bias-controlled multiplex PCR, was used to amplify TCRbeta CDR3 regions from genomic DNA. In the source study's methods: The number of nucleated cells in each sample was estimated from the amplification of reference gene primers within the assay. To quantify the absolute abundance of each unique TCRbeta CDR3 rearrangement, sequence reads were collapsed and filtered. Productive Simpson clonality was computed per sample as the square root of Simpson's diversity index over productive rearrangements. TCRdb carries this immuneACCESS record with in-frame sequences only. Its versions omit some clonotypes, under half of them owing to an unresolved V gene in the studies checked, with the rest unexplained. From that table come the V and J calls and clone size; the DNA was used to work out D and trimming. This sample holds approximately 69,000 clones; around four fifths were observed only once. The top ten hold 15% to 20% of the sample.

The sequence is built from TRBV12-5 and TRBJ2-5, with TRBD2 identical over 7 junction bases. The source of this sequence is a woman older than 75 with acute or convalescent COVID-19. Sequencing used peripheral blood. Read as DNA, the sequence is TGTGCTAGTGCCTTCTCGGGGGGAGAGACCCAGTACTTC. It encodes CASAFSGGETQYF.